These 10 T cell receptor beta chains share one sample of origin, sequenced in a study of shared clonotypes between healthy human individuals. Repertoires were generated with immunoSEQ multiplex PCR, while TCRdb's copy carries only in-frame clones and drops some. Of some 500,000 clones in the sample, about 96% are singletons; the top ten hold about 0.067%. Sequenced: naive CD4+ T cells sorted from blood. Noted subset: CD45RA+ positively selected. These TCRs come from a woman under 40 in good health.

The sample holds one count of this clone. The rearrangement links TRBV25-1 to TRBJ1-2; D might be TRBD1 (5 bases). Germline CDR1 is MGHDK and CDR2 is SYGVNS. The CDR3 sequence is 13 residues long. The V end lost 3 bases, the J end lost 4 bases, and 9 bases lay between the germline ends. The CDR3 sequence: CASSDHDSYGYTF. The CDR3, as DNA: TGTGCCAGCAGTGACCACGACAGCTATGGCTACACCTTC.

The chain uses TRBV10-1 and TRBJ2-2, with 7 bases aligning to TRBD1. V lost 3 bases and J lost 7; bases outside the gene matches: 8. The CDR3 loop spans 15 amino acids. Germline V gives CDR1 WNHNN, CDR2 SYGVQD (reference sequence). This CDR3 reads CASSDYLQGNGELFF. The DNA of the CDR3 is TGCGCCAGCAGTGACTACCTACAGGGGAACGGGGAGCTGTTTTTT.

This chain links TRBV6-5 with TRBJ2-7; D perhaps matches TRBD2 (5 bases). The length of the CDR3 is 14 residues. V was clipped by 2 bases and J by 3 bases, with 11 bases between them. Germline values: CDR1 MNHEY, CDR2 SVGAGI. The CDR3 reads CASSYRTGYYEQYF. CDR3 in DNA: TGTGCCAGCAGTTACCGGACGGGGTACTACGAGCAGTACTTC.

CDR3 in DNA: TGTGCCAGTAGTATAGGTCAAGGTATTGCTGCAACTAATGAAAAACTGTTTTTT. It translates to CASSIGQGIAATNEKLFF. This sequence joins TRBV19 and TRBJ1-4; D unclear. The CDR3 sequence is 18 residues long. Trimming pared 1 base from V and 0 bases from J, leaving 15 bases between. Germline V gene data show CDR1 as LNHDA and CDR2 as SQIVND (reference sequence).

J is TRBJ2-7 and V is TRBV5-4, with 10 bases aligning to TRBD1. The V segment lost 3 bases and the J segment 5 bases; nucleotides outside the gene matches: 11. Germline CDR1 is SGHNT and CDR2 is YYREEE (reference sequence). CDR3 length: 16 amino acids. DNA of the CDR3: TGTGCCAGCAGCTCCGGCGGGGACAGGGGTATCCACGAGCAGTACTTC. Protein product: CASSSGGDRGIHEQYF.

In this sample, this clone turned up once. The gene calls are TRBV19 and TRBJ2-1; 9 positions agree with TRBD2. In germline, CDR1 is LNHDA, CDR2 SQIVND (reference sequence). Trimming took 3 bases from V and 9 from J; bases not matched to a gene: 18. CDR3 size: 18 residues. Here the CDR3 reads CASSMRIAGASRRVEQFF. CDR3 DNA: TGTGCCAGTAGTATGAGGATAGCGGGAGCTTCTAGACGGGTTGAGCAGTTCTTC.

This chain joins TRBV2 and TRBJ2-2; weak D call: TRBD2 (5 bases). Germline V gene sequence: CDR1 SNHLY, CDR2 FYNNEI. CDR3 length: 15 amino acids. Between the trimmed V and J ends, which lost 3 bases and 2 bases, there was a span of 10 bases. The CDR3 here is CASSERAVNTGELFF. The CDR3 DNA follows: TGTGCCAGCAGTGAGCGAGCGGTAAACACCGGGGAGCTGTTTTTT.

V usage is TRBV21-1 and J usage is TRBJ1-5. TRBV21-1 is termed a pseudogene. The CDR3 has 15 residues. CDR3 amino acids: CASSKSGLSNQPQHF. The CDR3 DNA reads as TGTGCCAGCAGCAAAAGTGGGTTGAGCAATCAGCCCCAGCATTTT.

The chain recombines TRBV5-1 with TRBJ2-3; D unclear. The V and J ends lost 0 bases and 2 bases respectively, with 13 bases between them. In germline, CDR1 is SGHRS, CDR2 YFSETQ. The CDR3 contains 16 residues. In nucleotides, the CDR3 is TGCGCCAGCAGCTTGGCCCTAGTTGCCCCCACAGATACGCAGTATTTT. Translated: CASSLALVAPTDTQYF. The variable domain in full, with the rest retrieved from reference TRBV5-1 and TRBJ2-3, is KAGVTQTPRYLIKTRGQQVTLSCSPISGHRSVSWYQQTPGQGLQFLFEYFSETQRNKGNFPGRFSGRQFSNSRSEMNVSTLELGDSALYLCASSLALVAPTDTQYFGPGTRLTVL.

V is TRBV6-5 and J is TRBJ2-1, with TRBD2 identical over 12 bases. V dropped 2 bases and J dropped 3; count of bases not matched to a gene: 2. The germline CDR1 and CDR2 sequences are MNHEY and SVGAGI. The CDR3 has 16 residues. The CDR3 DNA sequence: TGTGCCAGCAGTTACCTAGCGGGAGGGCTCTACAATGAGCAGTTCTTC. Its protein is CASSYLAGGLYNEQFF.